This T cell receptor (beta chain) is from a study of technical replicates of blood from four donors. This CDR3 has 19 residues. Germline CDR1 SNHLY, CDR2 FYNNEI. V shed 8 bases and J shed 0 bases, with 27 bases lying between them. Method: immunoSEQ multiplex PCR; TCRdb's copy keeps in-frame clones and lacks some. Among about 89,000 clones listed, about 93% were seen once. The sequenced sample was T cells isolated from PBMCs. V is TRBV2 and J is TRBJ2-3; perhaps TRBD2 as D (6 bases). The receptor's source is a human donor in good health. CDR3 DNA sequence: TGTGCCAGCCGGGGGTGGGGACTCCTAATAGGGACTAGCACAGATACGCAGTATTTT. Translating it yields CASRGWGLLIGTSTDTQYF.